This T cell receptor (beta chain) was sequenced in a study of metastatic and nonmetastatic thyroid tumors. The CDR3 is made up of 15 amino acids. The ends lost 7 bases at V and 0 bases at J; junction bases unmatched: 10. Germline CDR1 is DFQATT and CDR2 is SNEGSKA (reference sequence). TCRdb re-clonotyped the PCR reads through MiXCR. Seen here are roughly 75,000 clones, 9.5% to 15% observed once, and the top ten hold 7% to 10%. Prior to thyroid surgery, none of the patients had received any treatment. The V gene is TRBV20-1, the J gene TRBJ2-7, with TRBD1 matching over 9 bases. Sequencing was done on a sample of tumor tissue. The sequence came from a female donor with papillary thyroid cancer or a benign thyroid nodule (not recorded which). Some clones in this sample may be carry-over from other donors' samples. CDR3 coding DNA: TGCAGTGATACCGAACACAGGGGGCACTCCTACGAGCAGTACTTC. Its protein is CSDTEHRGHSYEQYF.